This T cell receptor (beta chain) was sequenced in a study of blood T cell repertoires in COVID-19. The protocol was immunoSEQ multiplex PCR, while the TCRdb copy is restricted to in-frame clones and leaves out a portion. The sample contains more than 250,000 clones, around 89% of which appear only once. Germline-derived CDR1 and CDR2 are SGHTA and FQGNSA. V trimming: 2 bases; J trimming: 8 bases; junction bases outside the gene matches: 8. The CDR3 sequence is 17 residues long. Sequenced sample: PBMCs or T cells enriched from blood (not recorded which). This chain joins TRBV7-2 and TRBJ1-6; the match to TRBD1 covers 11 bases. This clonotype was obtained from a woman aged 40 to 50 with acute COVID-19. This chain's CDR3 is CASSLLGQGAVYSPLHF. CDR3 nucleotide sequence: TGTGCCAGCAGCTTACTCGGACAGGGGGCAGTCTATTCACCCCTCCACTTT.